The subject of this entry is one T cell receptor beta chain. What it binds is unknown. The germline V gene encodes CDR1 SGHNT and CDR2 YENEEA. This CDR3 comprises 15 residues. Trimming cost V 5 bases and J 1 base, with 14 bases left between them. Generated by immunoSEQ multiplex PCR, the TCRdb table keeps only in-frame clones and is missing some. The sample holds roughly 36,000 clones, approximately 90% seen once. This record belongs to a study of graft-versus-host responses after intestinal transplantation. Study as a whole: Recipients were given multivisceral, liver-intestinal, or isolated intestinal transplants. Recipients were all induced with anti-thymocyte globulin, then given tacrolimus and steroids for about three years.

Study-level results: The study found high graft-versus-host to host-versus-graft clonal ratios in allografts of patients with graft-donor T cell macrochimerism. Researchers found GvH clones in recipient marrow, and some showed up first in ileum or blood.

Intraepithelial and lamina propria lymphocytes were released after the graft tissue was processed. The starting material was ileum tissue, obtained 200 to 210 days after intestinal transplant. V and J are TRBV11-3 and TRBJ2-5, with D possibly being TRBD2 (5 bases). This receptor was obtained from a human patient who received an intestinal transplant, so some T cells may come from the graft donor. In DNA form, the CDR3 reads TGTGCCAGCAGCCTAGGGCGGGCCGTCCAAGAGACCCAGTACTTC. Translating it yields CASSLGRAVQETQYF.